One and the same sample provided the 10 T cell receptor beta chains below, sequenced in a study of T cell repertoires in cytomegalovirus infection. MiXCR, run by TCRdb on the reads, gives a single entry per CDR3 protein. This table has 150,000 to 160,000 distinct CDR3 sequences, around 22% appearing once. Material: PBMCs. The receptor set was obtained from a human donor in good health (CMV status not recorded). Some clones in this sample may be carry-over from other donors' samples.

This clonotype has a handful of counts. This chain links TRBV6-6 with TRBJ2-2; 9 bases align to TRBD1. Germline V CDR1 and CDR2: MNHNY, SVGAGI (reference sequence). This CDR3 has 16 amino acids. Unmatched junction bases numbered 6, after V lost 2 bases and J lost 5 bases. This chain's CDR3 is CASSYEGQGSTGELFF. CDR3 nucleotide sequence: TGTGCCAGCAGTTACGAGGGACAGGGAAGTACCGGGGAGCTGTTTTTT.

The V gene is TRBV28, the J gene TRBJ2-7, with 12 bases fitting TRBD2. Germline assignment: CDR1 MDHEN and CDR2 SYDVKM. V was clipped by 3 bases and J by 0 bases; unmatched bases: 6. CDR3 length: 17 amino acids. Here the CDR3 DNA reads TGTGCCAGCAGTTTCACTAGCGGGAGGATAAACTCCTACGAGCAGTACTTC. This gives the protein CASSFTSGRINSYEQYF.

In its sample, this clonotype was seen a few times. The chain joins TRBV15 to TRBJ1-6, with D possibly TRBD1 on 5 matching bases. The CDR3 is 15 amino acids. From germline, CDR1 is LNHNV and CDR2 YYDKDF (reference sequence). V lost 2 bases, J lost 7 bases, and 12 bases lay in between. The CDR3 protein is CATSRSRGGNSPLHF. In DNA form, the CDR3 reads TGTGCCACCAGCAGAAGTAGGGGAGGGAATTCACCCCTCCACTTT.

This clonotype has only a few counts. V is TRBV12-3 or TRBV12-4 and J is TRBJ2-6, with 7 nucleotides matching TRBD2. This CDR3 spans 18 amino acids. V lost 6 bases to trimming and J lost 0 bases; unmatched junction nucleotides: 11. The DNA for the CDR3 is TGTGCCAGCAGGCCCGTTAGCGGGTACAGCTCTGGGGCCAACGTCCTGACTTTC. Residues: CASRPVSGYSSGANVLTF.

V is TRBV20-1 and J is TRBJ1-3; D not certain. V dropped 6 bases and J dropped 0 bases, with 15 bases sitting between them. This CDR3 has 15 amino acids. Germline V lookup: CDR1 DFQATT, CDR2 SNEGSKA (reference sequence). DNA of the CDR3: TGCAGTGCCCCGGGGTCGCTGAACTCTGGAAACACCATATATTTT. Translated: CSAPGSLNSGNTIYF.

This clonotype was detected only a few times. The V call is TRBV2, the J call TRBJ2-1; 8 positions agree with TRBD2. The CDR3 extends over 13 amino acids. Germline CDR1 and CDR2: SNHLY and FYNNEI. The trim removed 8 bases at V and 1 base at J, leaving 1 base unmatched. The CDR3 spells CASRLASYNEQFF. In DNA form, the CDR3 reads TGTGCCAGCCGACTAGCGTCCTACAATGAGCAGTTCTTC. Combining the CDR3 with reference TRBV2 and TRBJ2-1 gives the whole variable domain EPEVTQTPSHQVTQMGQEVILRCVPISNHLYFYWYRQILGQKVEFLVSFYNNEISEKSEIFDDQFSVERPDGSNFTLKIRSTKLEDSAMYFCASRLASYNEQFFGPGTRLTVL.

This clonotype was picked up many times. As DNA, the CDR3 is TGTGCCAGCAGCGCCGGGACTACCTCCTACGAGCAGTACTTC. This sequence encodes CASSAGTTSYEQYF. The chain employs TRBV7-2 and TRBJ2-7; 7 nucleotides agree with TRBD2. The CDR3 runs to 14 residues. The germline V gene has CDR1 SGHTA and CDR2 FQGNSA. V shed 5 bases and J 0 bases; nucleotides not matched to a gene: 4.

The chain recombines TRBV7-9 with TRBJ2-3; tentative D call: TRBD1 (7 bases). V was shortened by 5 bases and J by 7 bases, with 19 bases between the two germline ends. The length of the CDR3 is 15 residues. Germline CDR1 SEHNR, CDR2 FQNEAQ (reference sequence). The CDR3 loop is CASSPAGQGGNTQYF. CDR3 sequence (DNA): TGTGCCAGCAGCCCAGCAGGGCAGGGGGGAAATACGCAGTATTTT.

This clonotype was seen a few times. One junction end disagrees with the germline gene, perhaps due to a read error. The chain recombines TRBV4-2 with TRBJ1-1; D is perhaps TRBD1 (6 bases). The CDR3 has 17 residues. The germline CDR1 and CDR2 sequences are LGHNA and YNFKEQ. In nucleotides, the CDR3 is TGTGCCAGCAGCCAAGTTAACAGGGCAACGAAGAACTCTGAAGCTTTCTTT. Translation: CASSQVNRATKNSEAFF.

The gene calls are TRBV7-9 and TRBJ1-5, with D possibly being TRBD1 (5 bases). Germline CDR1 SEHNR, CDR2 FQNEAQ (reference sequence). V lost 4 bases to trimming and J lost 6 bases, with 16 bases between them. CDR3 length: 15 residues. This CDR3 is CASSSEQGRAQPQHF. CDR3 in DNA: TGTGCCAGCAGCTCAGAGCAGGGAAGAGCTCAGCCCCAGCATTTT.